This T cell receptor (beta chain) emerged from a study of blood T cell repertoires in COVID-19. The wider study: Specimens from acute and convalescent COVID-19 originated in the United States, Italy and Spain. T cells, B-cell-depleted T cells, or PBMCs supplied cDNA or gDNA.

Original analysis: How many nucleated cells were present was estimated from reference gene primer amplification. Sequencing was performed with immunoSEQ multiplex PCR; in TCRdb, only in-frame clones are kept and a portion is missing. That table gives V, J and clone size, and the DNA gave D and trimming. The profile covers tens of thousands of clones, with 80% to 90% appearing a single time and around 9% taken by the ten largest. From germline, CDR1 is LNHDA and CDR2 SQIVND (reference sequence). CDR3 length equals 16 residues. With 6 bases removed from V and 3 bases from J, the gap between germline ends came to 18 bases.

The rearrangement links TRBV19 to TRBJ2-1, with D possibly TRBD2 on 6 matching bases. Sequenced sample: peripheral blood. The TCR comes from a woman aged 70 to 79 with acute or convalescent COVID-19. CDR3 region: CASSPLVRGLYNEQFF. The CDR3 DNA is TGTGCCAGTAGCCCCCTCGTTAGGGGACTCTACAATGAGCAGTTCTTC.